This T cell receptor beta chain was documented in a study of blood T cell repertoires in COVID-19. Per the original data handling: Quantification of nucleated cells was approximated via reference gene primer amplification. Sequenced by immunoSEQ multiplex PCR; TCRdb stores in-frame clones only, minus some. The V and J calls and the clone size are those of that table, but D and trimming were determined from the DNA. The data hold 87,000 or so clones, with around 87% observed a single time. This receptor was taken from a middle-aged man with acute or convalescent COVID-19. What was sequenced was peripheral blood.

The CDR3 nucleotides are TGTGCCAGCAGCTTGGGGGGGGTCTATCGCACCGGGGAGCTGTTTTTT. Its protein product is CASSLGGVYRTGELFF. The chain is built from TRBV5-4 and TRBJ2-2; possibly TRBD2 for D (6 bases). Germline V gene sequence: CDR1 SGHNT, CDR2 YYREEE (reference sequence). CDR3 length: 16 amino acids. V was cut by 0 bases and J by 4 bases, with 13 bases left in between.